This T cell receptor beta chain was sequenced in a study of technical replicates of blood from a few donors. This clone was counted a single time. The germline V gene has CDR1 MNHEY and CDR2 SMNVEV (reference sequence). V lost 6 bases and J lost 2, with 13 bases in between. This CDR3 has 14 residues. The protocol was immunoSEQ multiplex PCR, while the TCRdb copy is restricted to in-frame clones and leaves out a portion. This table holds roughly 50,000 clones, over 90% found once. Sequenced material: PBMCs. V gene TRBV27 combines with J gene TRBJ1-1; D is perhaps TRBD1 (5 bases). The TCR sequence derives from a human donor in good health. Some clones in this sample may be carry-over from other donors' samples. Here the CDR3 DNA reads TGTGCCAGCAGGCCGCTGGGGGGAAACACTGAAGCTTTCTTT. It translates to CASRPLGGNTEAFF.